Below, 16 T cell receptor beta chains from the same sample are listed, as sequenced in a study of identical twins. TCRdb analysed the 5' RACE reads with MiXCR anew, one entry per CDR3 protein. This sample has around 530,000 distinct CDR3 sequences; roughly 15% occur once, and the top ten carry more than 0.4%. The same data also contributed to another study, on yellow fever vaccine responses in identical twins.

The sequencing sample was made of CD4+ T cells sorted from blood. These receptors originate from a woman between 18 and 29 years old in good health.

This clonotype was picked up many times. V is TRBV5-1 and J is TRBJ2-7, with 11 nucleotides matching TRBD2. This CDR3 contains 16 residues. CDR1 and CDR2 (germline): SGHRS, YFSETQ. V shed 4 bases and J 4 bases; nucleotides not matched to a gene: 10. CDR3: CASSPVTTSGSYEQYF. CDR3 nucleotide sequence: TGCGCCAGCAGCCCCGTGACCACTAGCGGGAGTTACGAGCAGTACTTC.

The CDR3 loop is CASRPAGRRLSYEQYF. Here the CDR3 DNA reads TGTGCCAGCAGACCTGCGGGCCGACGCTTATCCTACGAGCAGTACTTC. The chain is built from TRBV6-2 or TRBV6-3 and TRBJ2-7, with D tentatively TRBD2 (5 bases). V lost 6 bases to trimming and J lost 1 base, with 19 bases between them. Germline V gives CDR1 MNHEY, CDR2 SVGEGT. The CDR3 spans 16 residues.

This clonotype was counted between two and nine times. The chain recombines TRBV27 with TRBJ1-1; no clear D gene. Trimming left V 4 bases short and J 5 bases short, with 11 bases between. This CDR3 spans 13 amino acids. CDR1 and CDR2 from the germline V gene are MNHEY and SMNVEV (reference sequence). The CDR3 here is CASSSSYSTEAFF. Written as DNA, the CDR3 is TGTGCCAGCAGTTCCTCGTATTCGACTGAAGCTTTCTTT.

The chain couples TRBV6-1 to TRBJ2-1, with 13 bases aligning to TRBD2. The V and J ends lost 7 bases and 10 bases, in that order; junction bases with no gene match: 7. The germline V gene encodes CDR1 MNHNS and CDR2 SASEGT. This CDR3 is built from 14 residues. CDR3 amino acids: CASTILAGGSEQFF. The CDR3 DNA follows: TGTGCCAGCACCATACTAGCGGGGGGGTCGGAGCAGTTCTTC.

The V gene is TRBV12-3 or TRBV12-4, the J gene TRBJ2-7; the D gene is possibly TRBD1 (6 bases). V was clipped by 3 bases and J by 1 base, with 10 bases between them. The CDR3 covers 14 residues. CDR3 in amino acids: CASSFGTGSYEQYV. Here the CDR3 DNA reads TGTGCCAGCAGTTTCGGTACAGGGTCCTACGAGCAGTACGTC.

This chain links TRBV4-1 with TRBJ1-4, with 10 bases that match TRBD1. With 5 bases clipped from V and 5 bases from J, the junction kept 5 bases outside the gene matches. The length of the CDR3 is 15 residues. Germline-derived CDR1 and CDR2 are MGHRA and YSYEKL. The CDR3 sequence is CASSGRQGANEKLFF. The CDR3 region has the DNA TGCGCCAGCAGCGGACGACAGGGGGCCAATGAAAAACTGTTTTTT.

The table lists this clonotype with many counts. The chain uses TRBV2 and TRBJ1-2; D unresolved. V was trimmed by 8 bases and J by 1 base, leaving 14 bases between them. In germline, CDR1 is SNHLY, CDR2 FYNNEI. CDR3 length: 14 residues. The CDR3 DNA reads TGTGCCAGCTGGAACCCTTTCGATAACTATGGCTACACCTTC. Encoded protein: CASWNPFDNYGYTF.

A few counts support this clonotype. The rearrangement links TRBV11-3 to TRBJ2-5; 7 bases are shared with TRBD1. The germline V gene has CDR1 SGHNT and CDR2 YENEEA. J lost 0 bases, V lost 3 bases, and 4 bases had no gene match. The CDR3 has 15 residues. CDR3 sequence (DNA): TGTGCCAGCAGCTTGAGAGGGACAGACCAAGAGACCCAGTACTTC. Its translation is CASSLRGTDQETQYF.

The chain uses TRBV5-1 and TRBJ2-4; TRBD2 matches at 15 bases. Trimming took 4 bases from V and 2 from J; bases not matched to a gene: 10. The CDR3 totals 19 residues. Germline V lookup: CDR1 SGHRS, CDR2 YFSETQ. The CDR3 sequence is CASSTGLAGGPGSKNIQYF. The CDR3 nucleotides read TGCGCCAGCAGCACAGGACTAGCGGGGGGGCCGGGATCCAAAAACATTCAGTACTTC.

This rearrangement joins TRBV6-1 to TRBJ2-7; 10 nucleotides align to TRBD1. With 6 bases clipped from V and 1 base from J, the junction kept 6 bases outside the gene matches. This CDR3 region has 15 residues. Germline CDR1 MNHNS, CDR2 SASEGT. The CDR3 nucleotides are TGTGCCAGCAGGCCCGGACAGGGGGGATCCTACGAGCAGTACGTC. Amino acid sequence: CASRPGQGGSYEQYV.

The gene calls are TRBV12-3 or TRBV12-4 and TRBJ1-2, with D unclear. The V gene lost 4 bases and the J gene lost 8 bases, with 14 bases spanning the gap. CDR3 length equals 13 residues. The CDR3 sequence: CASSSTQTWGYTF. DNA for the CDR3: TGTGCCAGCAGTTCCACCCAGACTTGGGGCTACACCTTC.

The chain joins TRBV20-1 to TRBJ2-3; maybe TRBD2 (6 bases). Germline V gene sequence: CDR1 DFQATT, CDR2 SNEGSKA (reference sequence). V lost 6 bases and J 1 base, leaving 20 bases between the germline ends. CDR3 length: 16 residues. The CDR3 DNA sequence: TGCAGTGCCCTCTCATTTTGGGGGGACGGCACAGATACGCAGTATTTT. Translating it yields CSALSFWGDGTDTQYF.

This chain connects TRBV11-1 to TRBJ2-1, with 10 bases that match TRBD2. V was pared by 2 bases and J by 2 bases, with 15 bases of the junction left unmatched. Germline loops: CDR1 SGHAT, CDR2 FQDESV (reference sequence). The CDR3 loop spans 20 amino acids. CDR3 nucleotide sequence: TGTGCCAGCAGCTTACCGACGGGTAGCGGGAGGTTCGGGGCCTACAATGAGCAGTTCTTC. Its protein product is CASSLPTGSGRFGAYNEQFF.

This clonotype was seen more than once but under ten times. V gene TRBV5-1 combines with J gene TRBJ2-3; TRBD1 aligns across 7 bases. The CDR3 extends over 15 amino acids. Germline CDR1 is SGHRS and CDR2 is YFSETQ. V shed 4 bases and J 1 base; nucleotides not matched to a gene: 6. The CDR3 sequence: CASSPGQSRTDTQYF. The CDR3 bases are TGCGCCAGCAGCCCGGGACAGAGCCGCACAGATACGCAGTATTTT. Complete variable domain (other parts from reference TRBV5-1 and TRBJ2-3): KAGVTQTPRYLIKTRGQQVTLSCSPISGHRSVSWYQQTPGQGLQFLFEYFSETQRNKGNFPGRFSGRQFSNSRSEMNVSTLELGDSALYLCASSPGQSRTDTQYFGPGTRLTVL.

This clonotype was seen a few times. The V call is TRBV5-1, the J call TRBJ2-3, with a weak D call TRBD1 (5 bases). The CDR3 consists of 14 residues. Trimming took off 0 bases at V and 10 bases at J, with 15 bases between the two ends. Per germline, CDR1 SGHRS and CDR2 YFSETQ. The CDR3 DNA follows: TGCGCCAGCAGCTTGGCCGTAGGGGCCTCCGCGCAGTATTTT. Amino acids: CASSLAVGASAQYF.

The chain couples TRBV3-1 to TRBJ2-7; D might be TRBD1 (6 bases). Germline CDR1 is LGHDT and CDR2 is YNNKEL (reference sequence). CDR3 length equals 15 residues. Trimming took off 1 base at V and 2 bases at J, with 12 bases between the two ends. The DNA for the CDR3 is TGTGCCAGCAGCCAAGGAGATACAGGGACCTACGAGCAGTACTTC. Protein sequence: CASSQGDTGTYEQYF.